These 20 T cell receptor beta chains share one sample of origin, sequenced in a study of T cell responses to AZD1222 COVID-19 vaccine. Sequencing used immunoSEQ multiplex PCR; TCRdb keeps in-frame clones, though not all of them. The profile shows over 90,000 clones, 90% of them singletons. Here the sequenced sample was peripheral blood, taken on day 0 of AZD1222 vaccination. These receptor sequences come from an adult in good health.

This clone was counted once. At one end, the junction sequence differs from germline, possibly due to a read error. The rearrangement joins TRBV7-7 to TRBJ2-7; 7 positions match TRBD1. Germline V gene data show CDR1 as SSHAT and CDR2 as FNYEAQ (reference sequence). This CDR3 region has 16 residues. In DNA, the CDR3 is TGTGCTAGCAGCCCCCGGCCGGGACAGCCACATTACGAGCAGTACTTC. Translated, it gives CASSPRPGQPHYEQYF.

The V call is TRBV28, the J call TRBJ2-1; D gene uncertain. The CDR3 is made up of 12 amino acids. V lost 2 bases, J lost 7 bases, and 6 bases lay in between. Germline V CDR1 and CDR2: MDHEN, SYDVKM. The CDR3 loop is CASSLGWNEQFF. The CDR3 coding sequence is TGTGCCAGCAGTTTAGGTTGGAATGAGCAGTTCTTC.

This chain links TRBV6-1 with TRBJ1-1; D gene ambiguous. V shed 3 bases and J shed 1 base, with 9 bases lying between them. The CDR3 contains 14 residues. The germline V gene encodes CDR1 MNHNS and CDR2 SASEGT. CDR3: CASSDSFWNTEAFF. In DNA form, the CDR3 reads TGTGCCAGCAGTGATTCTTTTTGGAACACTGAAGCTTTCTTT.

This clone is a singleton in its sample. This chain links TRBV10-3 with TRBJ2-7; 12 positions agree with TRBD1. The CDR3 runs 16 residues. CDR1 ENHRY and CDR2 SYGVKD come from the germline V gene. J lost 7 bases, V lost 4 bases, and 11 bases had no gene match. CDR3 region: CAISARPGQGAQEQYF. The CDR3 nucleotides read TGTGCCATCAGTGCGAGACCGGGACAGGGGGCTCAAGAGCAGTACTTC.

The chain is built from TRBV7-2 and TRBJ2-5; D is perhaps TRBD1 or TRBD2 (6 bases each). V lost 4 bases, J lost 4 bases, and 13 bases lay in between. The CDR3 runs 14 residues. Germline V gene data show CDR1 as SGHTA and CDR2 as FQGNSA. The CDR3 sequence is CASSSFGGRETQYF. Written as DNA, the CDR3 is TGTGCCAGCAGCTCCTTTGGGGGGCGAGAGACCCAGTACTTC.

The chain employs TRBV28 and TRBJ1-4, with 8 nucleotides matching TRBD1. Trimming took 6 bases from V and 5 from J; bases not matched to a gene: 8. The CDR3 has 15 residues. Germline lookup yields CDR1 MDHEN and CDR2 SYDVKM. CDR3 loop: CASSFRGTGNEKLFF. For the CDR3, the DNA is TGTGCCAGCAGCTTCCGAGGGACAGGAAATGAAAAACTGTTTTTT.

This chain links TRBV4-2 with TRBJ2-7; a possible D gene is TRBD1 (6 bases). The CDR3 totals 15 residues. V was pared by 0 bases and J by 4 bases, with 13 bases between. Germline-derived CDR1 and CDR2 are LGHNA and YNFKEQ. CDR3 coding DNA: TGTGCCAGCAGCCAAGATGAGGGCAGGGGTTACGAGCAGTACTTC. This codes for CASSQDEGRGYEQYF.

The chain carries TRBV3-1 (or the pseudogene TRBV3-2) and TRBJ2-7, with D possibly TRBD2 on 5 matching bases. The CDR3 has 12 amino acids. Germline V gene data show CDR1 as LGHDT and CDR2 as YNNKEL (reference sequence). V lost 4 bases to trimming and J lost 5 bases, with 9 bases between them. The CDR3 sequence: CASSPDWNEQYF. CDR3 nucleotides: TGTGCCAGCAGCCCGGACTGGAACGAGCAGTACTTC.

The gene calls are TRBV29-1 and TRBJ1-3; perhaps TRBD1 as D (5 bases). CDR3 size: 14 residues. V was pared by 7 bases and J by 0 bases, with 13 bases between. Germline V gene lookup returns CDR1 SQVTM and CDR2 ANQGSEA. The CDR3 region is CSAGGTGSGNTIYF. The DNA for the CDR3 is TGCAGCGCAGGAGGGACGGGCTCTGGAAACACCATATATTTT.

This clone was picked up one time. V and J are TRBV20-1 and TRBJ1-4; weak D call: TRBD1 (5 bases). Trimming took 6 bases from V and 8 from J, leaving 10 bases between them. The germline CDR1 and CDR2 sequences are DFQATT and SNEGSKA (reference sequence). This CDR3 region has 11 residues. The CDR3 loop reads CSAEGTEKLFF. The CDR3 coding sequence is TGCAGTGCCGAAGGGACCGAAAAACTGTTTTTT.

The chain uses TRBV5-4 and TRBJ2-3; the D is unclear. Germline V gene lookup returns CDR1 SGHNT and CDR2 YYREEE (reference sequence). The CDR3 has 13 residues. V was shortened by 4 bases and J by 0 bases, with 6 bases between the two germline ends. Here the CDR3 reads CASSNPSTDTQYF. The CDR3 DNA is TGTGCCAGCAGCAACCCCAGCACAGATACGCAGTATTTT.

This chain uses TRBV19 with TRBJ1-1; no definite D call. Germline V CDR1 and CDR2: LNHDA, SQIVND (reference sequence). The length of the CDR3 is 13 residues. V was trimmed by 3 bases and J by 1 base, leaving 6 bases between them. The CDR3 DNA follows: TGTGCCAGTAGTATTGGATCGAACACTGAAGCTTTCTTT. The encoded protein is CASSIGSNTEAFF.

With respect to this clone: The junction does not match germline at one end; this may be a read error. The chain employs TRBV6-1 and TRBJ2-7, with TRBD1 matching over 10 bases. The CDR3 totals 15 residues. Germline CDR1 is MNHNS and CDR2 is SASEGT. Here the CDR3 DNA reads TGTGCCAGCAGCGAAGACAGGGGGCGTTCCTACGAGCAGTACTTC. Translating it yields CASSEDRGRSYEQYF.

This rearrangement joins TRBV27 to TRBJ2-5; 13 bases are shared with TRBD2. Germline lookup yields CDR1 MNHEY and CDR2 SMNVEV (reference sequence). The trim removed 6 bases at V and 5 bases at J, leaving 12 bases unmatched. The CDR3 contains 17 residues. The CDR3, as DNA: TGTGCCAGCAGCCAAGAAGCGACTAGCGGGGGGCTGGAGACCCAGTACTTC. Protein: CASSQEATSGGLETQYF.

The chain couples TRBV27 to TRBJ1-4, with D possibly being TRBD1 (5 bases). This CDR3 is built from 15 residues. The V end was cut by 0 bases, the J end by 7 bases, with 12 bases between. CDR1 MNHEY and CDR2 SMNVEV come from the germline V gene (reference sequence). CDR3: CASSLSPGRVEKLFF. In DNA, the CDR3 is TGTGCCAGCAGTTTATCCCCAGGGAGGGTTGAAAAACTGTTTTTT.

The chain is built from TRBV2 and TRBJ1-5; D unclear. V lost 6 bases and J 13 bases, leaving 16 bases between the germline ends. The CDR3 covers 12 residues. CDR1 SNHLY and CDR2 FYNNEI come from the germline V gene. CDR3 bases: TGTGCCAGCAGCTCCTCCCGGGAGGGTCAGCATTTT. This encodes CASSSSREGQHF.

V gene TRBV14 combines with J gene TRBJ1-4; D possibly corresponds to TRBD1 (6 bases). This CDR3 region has 13 residues. The germline V and J ends were trimmed by 5 bases and 5 bases, with 9 bases remaining between them. Germline values: CDR1 SGHDN, CDR2 FVKESK. The CDR3 DNA sequence: TGTGCCAGCAGCGCTGGACAGAATGAAAAACTGTTTTTT. This encodes CASSAGQNEKLFF. Full variable domain (remainder filled in from reference TRBV14 and TRBJ1-4): EAGVTQFPSHSVIEKGQTVTLRCDPISGHDNLYWYRRVMGKEIKFLLHFVKESKQDESGMPNNRFLAERTGGTYSTLKVQPAELEDSGVYFCASSAGQNEKLFFGSGTQLSVL.

The table lists this clone with a count of one. The rearrangement joins TRBV11-2 to TRBJ2-1, with D unclear. The germline V gene encodes CDR1 SGHAT and CDR2 FQNNGV. This CDR3 region has 14 residues. V lost 5 bases to trimming and J lost 5 bases, with 13 bases between them. The CDR3: CASSPSRGDNEQFF. The CDR3 bases are TGTGCCAGCAGCCCCTCCCGTGGAGACAATGAGCAGTTCTTC. Full variable domain (rest looked up from reference TRBV11-2 and TRBJ2-1): EAGVAQSPRYKIIEKRQSVAFWCNPISGHATLYWYQQILGQGPKLLIQFQNNGVVDDSQLPKDRFSAERLKGVDSTLKIQPAKLEDSAVYLCASSPSRGDNEQFFGPGTRLTVL.

The J gene is TRBJ2-1, the V gene TRBV29-1; 12 bases match TRBD2. The ends lost 7 bases at V and 6 bases at J; junction bases unmatched: 10. CDR3 length: 15 amino acids. Germline V gene sequence: CDR1 SQVTM, CDR2 ANQGSEA. Here the CDR3 DNA reads TGCAGCGCTCAGCGACTAGCGGGGGACCCCAATGAGCAGTTCTTC. As protein: CSAQRLAGDPNEQFF.

This chain connects TRBV7-2 to TRBJ1-2; D possibly corresponds to TRBD1 (5 bases). The length of the CDR3 is 13 residues. Looked up from germline, CDR1 is SGHTA and CDR2 is FQGNSA. V was clipped by 1 base and J by 8 bases, with 11 bases between them. This chain's CDR3 is CASSLVGPEGYTF. CDR3 bases: TGTGCCAGCAGCTTAGTGGGACCGGAGGGCTACACCTTC.